Below, one T cell receptor (beta chain) is given with its context. Its antigen is unidentified. The sample belongs to a study of shared clonotypes between healthy human individuals. Looking at the study overall: The donor pool was made up of two women and a few men aged 18 to 49. Whole-study results and caveats: Sampling involved blood alone; tissue repertoires likely differ.

V was cut by 5 bases and J by 4 bases, with 14 bases left in between. Germline V gene sequence: CDR1 MDHEN, CDR2 SYDVKM. CDR3 size: 14 residues. Sorted-subset replicate PCRs used around 200 ng of genomic DNA. This amount corresponded to about 30,000 T cell genomes. Profiled with immunoSEQ multiplex PCR; TCRdb holds only in-frame clones, not every one. The sample holds about 600,000 clones, around 97% seen once. The sequence was collected from a woman in her 30s in good health. The sample taken for sequencing was naive CD4+ T cells sorted from blood. Subset here: CD45RA+ positively selected. This rearrangement joins TRBV28 to TRBJ1-1; D is possibly TRBD1 (5 bases). This CDR3 reads CASSGSAGRTEAFF. The CDR3 nucleotides are TGTGCCAGCAGTGGAAGTGCAGGGCGCACTGAAGCTTTCTTT.